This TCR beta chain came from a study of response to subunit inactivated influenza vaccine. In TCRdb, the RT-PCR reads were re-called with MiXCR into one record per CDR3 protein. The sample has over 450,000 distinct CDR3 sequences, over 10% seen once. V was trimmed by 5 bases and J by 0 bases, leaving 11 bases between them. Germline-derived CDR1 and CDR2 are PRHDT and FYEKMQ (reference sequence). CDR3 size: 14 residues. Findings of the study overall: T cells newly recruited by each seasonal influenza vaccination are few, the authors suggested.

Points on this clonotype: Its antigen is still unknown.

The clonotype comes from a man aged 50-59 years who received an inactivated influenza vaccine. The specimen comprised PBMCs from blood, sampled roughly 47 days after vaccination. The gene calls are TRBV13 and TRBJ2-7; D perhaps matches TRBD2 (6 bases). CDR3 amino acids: CASSDRLVSYEQYF. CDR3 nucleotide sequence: TGTGCCAGCAGCGACAGACTAGTCTCCTACGAGCAGTACTTC.